What follows is one T cell receptor beta chain and its context. These data belong to a study of blood T cell repertoires in COVID-19. Produced via immunoSEQ multiplex PCR; TCRdb's table is partial and in-frame only. The table includes roughly 200,000 clones, approximately 78% detected once. The V segment lost 5 bases and the J segment 4 bases; nucleotides outside the gene matches: 9. The length of the CDR3 is 15 residues. CDR1 and CDR2 from the germline V gene are SGHNT and YYREEE (reference sequence). This sequence was found in a woman older than 75 with COVID-19, enrolled during active disease. Sequences were obtained from peripheral blood. The chain has TRBV5-4 and TRBJ2-5; 9 bases fit TRBD1. The DNA for the CDR3 is TGTGCCAGCAGTCATGGGACAGGGAGGGGAGAGACCCAGTACTTC. This encodes CASSHGTGRGETQYF.